A selection of T cell receptor beta chains follows, all from one sample in a study of glioma-infiltrating T cells. TCRdb re-called the multiplex PCR reads through MiXCR, storing one row per CDR3 protein. The sample shows some 10,000 distinct CDR3 sequences, roughly 53% of them seen only once. Sequences were obtained from glioma tissue, nonneoplastic brain tissue, or PBMCs (not recorded which). The receptors shown here come from a human donor with low-grade glioma or glioblastoma, undergoing nonglioma brain surgery, or in good health (not recorded which). The CDR3 runs from the conserved cysteine through the conserved F or W. D genes are given only for firm matches. Clone size is not always given. Where it is, it says once, few, many or a class for expanded clones.

clone_size j_call v_call d_call cdr3_aa cdr3_nt
. TRBJ1-2 TRBV10-3 TRBD1 CATGDLLDRGEHGYTF TGTGCCACCGGTGATCTCTTGGACAGGGGAGAACATGGCTACACCTTC
. TRBJ1-5 TRBV18 . CARSPSYRENEPQHF TGTGCCAGATCACCGTCCTACAGGGAAAATGAGCCCCAGCATTTT
medium-sized TRBJ1-6 TRBV2 TRBD1 CASSIQQGARSPLHF TGTGCCAGCAGTATCCAACAGGGGGCTAGATCACCCCTCCACTTT
. TRBJ1-2 TRBV19 TRBD1 CASEEQGVDGYTF TGTGCCAGTGAGGAGCAGGGGGTAGACGGCTACACCTTC
many TRBJ2-7 TRBV30 . CASEGRLREQYF TGTGCCTCGGAAGGGAGACTAAGGGAGCAGTACTTC
. TRBJ1-1 TRBV20-1 . CSASASMNTEALF TGCAGTGCCTCTGCAAGCATGAACACTGAAGCTTTATTT
many TRBJ2-5 TRBV5-5 TRBD2 CASSILAKETQYF TGTGCCAGCAGCATACTAGCGAAAGAGACCCAGTACTTC
. TRBJ1-1 TRBV14 . CASSKTQGTQALF TGTGCCAGCAGCAAAACACAGGGCACTCAAGCTCTCTTT
once TRBJ1-3 TRBV20-1 . CSANRTGIYGNTTYF TGCAGTGCTAATAGAACAGGGATCTATGGAAACACCACATATTTC
medium-sized TRBJ2-1 TRBV27 . CASSLTGRGSYNEQFF TGTGCCAGCAGTTTAACAGGCAGGGGCTCCTACAATGAGCAGTTCTTC
few TRBJ2-7 TRBV12-3/TRBV12-4 . CASGIDRSYEQYF TGTGCCAGCGGTATAGACAGGTCCTACGAGCAGTACTTC
medium-sized TRBJ2-7 TRBV20-1 TRBD2 CSAISLAGGPGQEQYF TGCAGTGCTATCAGTCTAGCGGGAGGGCCGGGGCAGGAGCAGTACTTC
. TRBJ2-7 TRBV7-2 . CASSYRTASSYEQYF TGTGCCAGCAGTTATCGGACAGCCAGCTCGTACGAGCAGTACTTC
medium-sized TRBJ1-1 TRBV6-1 . CASSVRTTNTEAFF TGTGCCAGCAGTGTGAGGACAACGAACACTGAAGCTTTCTTT
. TRBJ1-1 TRBV7-2 . CASSYEGSFTEAFF TGTGCCAGCAGCTACGAGGGTAGTTTCACTGAAGCTTTCTTT
many TRBJ2-1 TRBV14 . CASSRGVWDNEQFF TGTGCCAGCAGCAGGGGAGTTTGGGACAATGAGCAGTTCTTC
. TRBJ2-5 TRBV28 TRBD2 CASSLRGQETQYF TGTGCCAGCAGTTTGCGGGGGCAAGAGACCCAGTACTTC
many TRBJ2-5 TRBV29-1 . CSVGEGMETQYF TGCAGCGTTGGAGAGGGGATGGAGACCCAGTACTTC